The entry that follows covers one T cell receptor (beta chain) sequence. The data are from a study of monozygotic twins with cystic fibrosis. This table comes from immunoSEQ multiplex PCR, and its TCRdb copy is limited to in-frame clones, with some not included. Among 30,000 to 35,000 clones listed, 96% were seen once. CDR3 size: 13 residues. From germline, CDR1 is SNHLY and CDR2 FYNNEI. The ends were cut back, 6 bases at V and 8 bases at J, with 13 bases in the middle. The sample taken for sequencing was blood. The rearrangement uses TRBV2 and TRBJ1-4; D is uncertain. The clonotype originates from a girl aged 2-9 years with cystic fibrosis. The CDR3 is CASSVNFGEKLFF. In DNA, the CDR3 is TGTGCCAGCAGCGTAAATTTCGGGGAAAAACTGTTTTTT.